The clone carrying this T cell receptor beta chain has more than one count but fewer than ten. What it recognizes is unknown. Looked up from germline, CDR1 is SGDLS and CDR2 is YYNGEE. Trimming stripped 1 base from V and 2 bases from J, with 9 bases between. This CDR3 has 14 amino acids. This record comes from a study of T-cell reconstitution after alpha-beta-depleted transplantation in children. General study findings and limits: Diversity and T-cell counts at one year after transplant derived mostly from new T cells. The high TCRbeta diversity at day 60 in some patients came from surviving recipient T cells and thymic progenitors. Expanded graft clones, several hundred of them, were reportedly the source of alpha-beta T cells about two months after transplant.

Library preparation (for TCRbeta) was performed with unique molecular identifiers. MiXCR was run by TCRdb on the PCR reads, yielding one entry per CDR3 protein. The sample contains 700,000 to 850,000 distinct CDR3 sequences, roughly 15% of which appear only once. The TCR originated in a male patient under 18 who had a stem cell transplant for acute lymphoblastic leukemia, so the T cells may come from the graft donor. V and J are TRBV9 and TRBJ1-2; D gene ambiguous. The source was PBMCs, mostly from graft donor cells, collected 360 days after TCRalphabeta/CD19-depleted stem cell transplant. This CDR3 reads CASSVRPINYGYTF. The CDR3 DNA sequence: TGTGCCAGCAGCGTACGGCCTATAAACTATGGCTACACCTTC.